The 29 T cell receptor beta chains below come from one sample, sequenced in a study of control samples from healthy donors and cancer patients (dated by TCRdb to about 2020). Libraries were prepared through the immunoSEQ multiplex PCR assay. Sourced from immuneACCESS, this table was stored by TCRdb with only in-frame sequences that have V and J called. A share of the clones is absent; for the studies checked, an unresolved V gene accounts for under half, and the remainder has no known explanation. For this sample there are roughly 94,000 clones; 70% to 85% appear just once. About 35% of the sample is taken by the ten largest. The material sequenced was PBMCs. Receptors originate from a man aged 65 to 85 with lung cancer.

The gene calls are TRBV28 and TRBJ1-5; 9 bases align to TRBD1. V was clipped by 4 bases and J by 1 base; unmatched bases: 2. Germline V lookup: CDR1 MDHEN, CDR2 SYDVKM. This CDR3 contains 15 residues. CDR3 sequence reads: CASSWGTGSNQPQHF. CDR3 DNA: TGTGCCAGCAGTTGGGGGACAGGGAGCAATCAGCCCCAGCATTTT.

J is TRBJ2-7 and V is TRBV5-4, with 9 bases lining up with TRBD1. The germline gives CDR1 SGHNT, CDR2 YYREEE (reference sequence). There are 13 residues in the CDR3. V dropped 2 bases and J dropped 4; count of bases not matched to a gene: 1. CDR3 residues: CASSLQGAYEQYF. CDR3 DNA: TGTGCCAGCAGCTTACAGGGGGCTTACGAGCAGTACTTC. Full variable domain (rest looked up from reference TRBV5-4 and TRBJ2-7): ETGVTQSPTHLIKTRGQQVTLRCSSQSGHNTVSWYQQALGQGPQFIFQYYREEENGRGNFPPRFSGLQFPNYSSELNVNALELDDSALYLCASSLQGAYEQYFGPGTRLTVT.

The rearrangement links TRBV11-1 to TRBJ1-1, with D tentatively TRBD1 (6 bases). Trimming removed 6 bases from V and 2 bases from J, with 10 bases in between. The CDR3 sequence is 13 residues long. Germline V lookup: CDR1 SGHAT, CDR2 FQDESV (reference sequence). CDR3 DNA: TGTGCCAGCAGACGGACAGTCAACACTGAAGCTTTCTTT. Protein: CASRRTVNTEAFF.

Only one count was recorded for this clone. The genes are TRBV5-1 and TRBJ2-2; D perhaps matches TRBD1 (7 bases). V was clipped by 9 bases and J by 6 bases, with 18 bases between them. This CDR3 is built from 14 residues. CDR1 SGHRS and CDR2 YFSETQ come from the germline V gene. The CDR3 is CATPRRGRAGELFF. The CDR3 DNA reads TGCGCCACCCCGCGGAGGGGGCGCGCCGGGGAGCTGTTTTTT.

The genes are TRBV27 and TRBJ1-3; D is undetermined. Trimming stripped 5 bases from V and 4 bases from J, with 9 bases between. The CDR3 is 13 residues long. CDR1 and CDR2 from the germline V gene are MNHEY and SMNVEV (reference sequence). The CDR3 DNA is TGTGCCAGCAGTAAGAAGCCAGGAAACACCATATATTTT. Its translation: CASSKKPGNTIYF.

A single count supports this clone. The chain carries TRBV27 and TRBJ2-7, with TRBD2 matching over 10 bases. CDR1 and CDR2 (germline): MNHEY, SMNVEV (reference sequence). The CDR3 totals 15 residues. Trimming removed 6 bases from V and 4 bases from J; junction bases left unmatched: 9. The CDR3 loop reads CASSPPAGGTYEQYF. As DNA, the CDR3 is TGTGCCAGCAGCCCCCCAGCGGGGGGGACGTACGAGCAGTACTTC.

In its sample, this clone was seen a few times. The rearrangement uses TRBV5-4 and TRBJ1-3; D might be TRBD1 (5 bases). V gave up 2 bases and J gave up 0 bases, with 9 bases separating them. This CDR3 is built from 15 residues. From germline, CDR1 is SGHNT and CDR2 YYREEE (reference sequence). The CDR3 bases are TGTGCCAGCAGCTTTGGGGGAATCTCTGGAAACACCATATATTTT. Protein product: CASSFGGISGNTIYF. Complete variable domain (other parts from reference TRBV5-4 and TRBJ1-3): ETGVTQSPTHLIKTRGQQVTLRCSSQSGHNTVSWYQQALGQGPQFIFQYYREEENGRGNFPPRFSGLQFPNYSSELNVNALELDDSALYLCASSFGGISGNTIYFGEGSWLTVV.

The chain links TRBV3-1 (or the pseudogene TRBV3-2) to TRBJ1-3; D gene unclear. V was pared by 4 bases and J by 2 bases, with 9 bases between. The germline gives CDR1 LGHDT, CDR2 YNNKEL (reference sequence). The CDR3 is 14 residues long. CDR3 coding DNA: TGTGCCAGCAGCCGAAATGGCCCTGGAAACACCATATATTTT. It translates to CASSRNGPGNTIYF.

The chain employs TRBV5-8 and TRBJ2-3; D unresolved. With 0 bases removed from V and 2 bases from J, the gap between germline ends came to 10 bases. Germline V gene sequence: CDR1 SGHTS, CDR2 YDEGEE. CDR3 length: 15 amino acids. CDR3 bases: TGTGCCAGCAGCTTGGGTGGAGAAGTCACAGATACGCAGTATTTT. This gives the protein CASSLGGEVTDTQYF.

CDR3 in DNA: TGTGCCACCAGTGATCCGCAGGGGCAGTCCTACGAGCAGTACTTC. It translates to CATSDPQGQSYEQYF. The chain combines TRBV24-1 with TRBJ2-7; D might be TRBD1 (6 bases). There are 15 residues in the CDR3. Germline CDR1 KGHDR, CDR2 SFDVKD. Trimming removed 3 bases from V and 1 base from J, with 12 bases in between.

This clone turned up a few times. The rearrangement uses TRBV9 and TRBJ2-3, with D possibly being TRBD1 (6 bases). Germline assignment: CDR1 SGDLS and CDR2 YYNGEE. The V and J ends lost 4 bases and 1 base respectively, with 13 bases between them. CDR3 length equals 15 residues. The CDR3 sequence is CASSPWAGGTDTQYF. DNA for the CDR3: TGTGCCAGCAGCCCTTGGGCAGGGGGCACAGATACGCAGTATTTT.

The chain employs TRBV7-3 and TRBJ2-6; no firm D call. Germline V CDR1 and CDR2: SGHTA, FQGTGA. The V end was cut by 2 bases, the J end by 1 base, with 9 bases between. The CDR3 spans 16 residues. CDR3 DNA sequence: TGTGCCAGCAGCTTAGGGGTCGGATCTGGGGCCAACGTCCTGACTTTC. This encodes CASSLGVGSGANVLTF.

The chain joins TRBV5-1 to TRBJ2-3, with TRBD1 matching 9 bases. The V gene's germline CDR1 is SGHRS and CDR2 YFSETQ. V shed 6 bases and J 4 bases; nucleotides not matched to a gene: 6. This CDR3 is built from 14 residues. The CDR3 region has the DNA TGCGCCAGCACCGCGACAGGGGGGGCAGATACGCAGTATTTT. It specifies CASTATGGADTQYF.

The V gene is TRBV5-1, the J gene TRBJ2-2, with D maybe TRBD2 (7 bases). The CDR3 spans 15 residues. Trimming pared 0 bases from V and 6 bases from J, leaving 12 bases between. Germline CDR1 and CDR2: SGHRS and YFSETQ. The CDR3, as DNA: TGCGCCAGCAGCTTGGAGCTAGGGGGGGCCGGGGAGCTGTTTTTT. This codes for CASSLELGGAGELFF.

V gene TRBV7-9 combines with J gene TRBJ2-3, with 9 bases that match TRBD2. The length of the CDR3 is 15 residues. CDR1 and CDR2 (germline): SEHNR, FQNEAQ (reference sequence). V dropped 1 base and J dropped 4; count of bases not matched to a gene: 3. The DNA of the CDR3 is TGTGCCAGCAGCTTAGGCGGGGGGGAATCAGATACGCAGTATTTT. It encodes CASSLGGGESDTQYF.

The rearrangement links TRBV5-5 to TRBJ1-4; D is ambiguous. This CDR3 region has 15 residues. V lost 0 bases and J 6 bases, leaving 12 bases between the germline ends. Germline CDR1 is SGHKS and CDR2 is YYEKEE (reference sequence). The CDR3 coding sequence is TGTGCCAGCAGCTTGGGTGGGCTCTTATATGAAAAACTGTTTTTT. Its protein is CASSLGGLLYEKLFF.

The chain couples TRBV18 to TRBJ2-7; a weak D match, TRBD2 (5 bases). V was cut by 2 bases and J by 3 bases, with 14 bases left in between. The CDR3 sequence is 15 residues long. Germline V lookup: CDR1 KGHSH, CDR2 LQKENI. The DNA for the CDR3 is TGTGCCAGCTCACCAGAGAGGCCGAGCGGCTACGAGCAGTACTTC. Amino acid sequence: CASSPERPSGYEQYF.

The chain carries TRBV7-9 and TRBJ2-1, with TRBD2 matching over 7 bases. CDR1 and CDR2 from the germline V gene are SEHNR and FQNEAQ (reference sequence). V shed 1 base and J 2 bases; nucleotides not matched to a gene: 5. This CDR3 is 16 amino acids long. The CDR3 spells CASSLGSGEAYNEQFF. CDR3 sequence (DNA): TGTGCCAGCAGCTTAGGGAGCGGGGAGGCCTACAATGAGCAGTTCTTC. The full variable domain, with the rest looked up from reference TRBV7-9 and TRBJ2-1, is DTGVSQNPRHKITKRGQNVTFRCDPISEHNRLYWYRQTLGQGPEFLTYFQNEAQLEKSRLLSDRFSAERPKGSFSTLEIQRTEQGDSAMYLCASSLGSGEAYNEQFFGPGTRLTVL.

The chain's CDR3 is CASGLNTGGQGSDGYTF. The CDR3 region has the DNA TGTGCCAGCGGTCTAAACACAGGGGGCCAAGGCTCCGATGGCTACACCTTC. This chain joins TRBV9 and TRBJ1-2, with 9 bases fitting TRBD1. Germline CDR1 is SGDLS and CDR2 is YYNGEE. The length of the CDR3 is 17 residues. V shed 7 bases, J shed 6 bases, and the junction held 19 bases outside the gene matches.

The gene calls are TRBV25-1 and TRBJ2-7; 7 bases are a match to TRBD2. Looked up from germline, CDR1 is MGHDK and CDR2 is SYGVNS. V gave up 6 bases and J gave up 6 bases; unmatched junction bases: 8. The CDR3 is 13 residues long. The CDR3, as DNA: TGTGCCAGCAGCCTCCCGGGGAGGGGCGAGCAGTACTTC. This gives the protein CASSLPGRGEQYF.

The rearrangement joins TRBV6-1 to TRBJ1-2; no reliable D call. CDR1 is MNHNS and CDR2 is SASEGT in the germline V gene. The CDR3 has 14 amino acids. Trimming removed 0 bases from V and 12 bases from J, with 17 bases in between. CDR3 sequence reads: CASSEARQVRKDTF. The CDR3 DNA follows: TGTGCCAGCAGTGAAGCGCGGCAGGTCCGGAAAGACACCTTC.

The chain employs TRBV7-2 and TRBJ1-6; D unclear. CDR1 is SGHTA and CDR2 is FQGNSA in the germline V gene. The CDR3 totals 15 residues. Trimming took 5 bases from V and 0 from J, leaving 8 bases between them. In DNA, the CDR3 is TGTGCCAGCAGCGGGCAGATCTCCTATAATTCACCCCTCCACTTT. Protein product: CASSGQISYNSPLHF.

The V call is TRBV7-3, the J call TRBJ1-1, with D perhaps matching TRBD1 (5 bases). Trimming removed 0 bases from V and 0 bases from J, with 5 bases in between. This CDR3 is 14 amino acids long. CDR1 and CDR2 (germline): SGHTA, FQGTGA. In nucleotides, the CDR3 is TGTGCCAGCAGCTTAACGGGGGTGAACACTGAAGCTTTCTTT. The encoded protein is CASSLTGVNTEAFF.

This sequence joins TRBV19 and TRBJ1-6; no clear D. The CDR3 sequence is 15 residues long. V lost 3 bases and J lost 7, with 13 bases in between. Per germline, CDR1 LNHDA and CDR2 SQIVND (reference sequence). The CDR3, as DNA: TGTGCCAGTAGTATGGCAGAGCCGAGGAATTCACCCCTCCACTTT. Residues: CASSMAEPRNSPLHF.

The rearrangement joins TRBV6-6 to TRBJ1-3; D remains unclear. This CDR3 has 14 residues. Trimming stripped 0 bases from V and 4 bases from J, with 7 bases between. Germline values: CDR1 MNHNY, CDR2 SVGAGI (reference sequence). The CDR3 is CASSYSPGGNTIYF. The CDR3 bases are TGTGCCAGCAGTTACTCACCTGGGGGAAACACCATATATTTT.

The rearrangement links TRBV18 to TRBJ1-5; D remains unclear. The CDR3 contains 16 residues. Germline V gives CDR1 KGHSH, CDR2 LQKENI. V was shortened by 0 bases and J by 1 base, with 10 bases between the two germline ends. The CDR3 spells CASSPPGPRSNQPQHF. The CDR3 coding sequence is TGTGCCAGCTCACCACCGGGCCCGAGGAGCAATCAGCCCCAGCATTTT.

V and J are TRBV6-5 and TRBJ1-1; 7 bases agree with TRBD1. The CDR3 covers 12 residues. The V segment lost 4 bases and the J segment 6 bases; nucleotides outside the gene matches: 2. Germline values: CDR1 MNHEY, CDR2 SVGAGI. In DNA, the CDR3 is TGTGCCAGCAGTTTGACAGGGTCTGAAGCTTTCTTT. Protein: CASSLTGSEAFF.

The CDR3 coding sequence is TGCGCCAGCAGTACGAACCAGCGGGGCCTCCAAGAGACCCAGTACTTC. Translation gives CASSTNQRGLQETQYF. This rearrangement joins TRBV5-1 to TRBJ2-5, with 7 bases aligning to TRBD2. The germline gives CDR1 SGHRS, CDR2 YFSETQ. This CDR3 is 16 amino acids long. Trimming cost V 5 bases and J 1 base; bases outside gene matches: 11.

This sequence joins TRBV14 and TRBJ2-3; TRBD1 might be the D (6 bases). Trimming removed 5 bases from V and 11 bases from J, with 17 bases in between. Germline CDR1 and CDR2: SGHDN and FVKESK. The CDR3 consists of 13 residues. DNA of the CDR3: TGTGCCAGCAGCTCTGCGCGGACAGTCGGGCAGTATTTT. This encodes CASSSARTVGQYF.